This entry concerns a single T cell receptor (beta chain). MiXCR, applied by TCRdb to the 5' RACE reads, yields one record per CDR3 protein. The sample records about 190,000 distinct CDR3 sequences, about 17% being singletons. The length of the CDR3 is 13 residues. Germline V lookup: CDR1 SEHNR, CDR2 FQNEAQ (reference sequence). V shed 7 bases and J shed 5 bases, with 14 bases lying between them. The data stem from a study of T-cell memory formation after mild COVID-19. Study-wide background: Clusters of TCRs were largely donor specific.

This receptor was identified in an adult woman who had mild COVID-19 (a few samples of this study predate the infection). Cell type and time point are not known. The sequencing sample was made of PBMCs or a T cell subset sorted from them (not recorded which). The chain has TRBV7-9 and TRBJ2-5, with D perhaps given as TRBD1 or TRBD2 (5 bases each). DNA for the CDR3: TGTGCCAGCACCTGGGACGGGCGGGAGACCCAGTACTTC. Its translation: CASTWDGRETQYF.